The 22 T cell receptor beta chains in this list originate from one sample, sequenced in a study of blood T cell repertoires in COVID-19 (dated by TCRdb to 2020 to 2021). Library method: the immunoSEQ multiplex PCR assay. What TCRdb holds here is the immuneACCESS table cut down to in-frame rearrangements. Part of the clones is not present; checked against another copy, under half of the missing clones reflect an unresolved V gene, and the others are unexplained. The sample yields some 150,000 clones; roughly four fifths were counted once. The top ten hold approximately 4% of the sample. Sequencing input: peripheral blood. The source is a woman aged 55-70 years with acute or convalescent COVID-19.

The J gene is TRBJ1-1, the V gene TRBV7-8, with D possibly TRBD1 on 6 matching bases. The V and J ends lost 2 bases and 5 bases respectively, with 9 bases between them. Looked up from germline, CDR1 is SGHVS and CDR2 is FQNEAQ. This CDR3 comprises 13 residues. As DNA, the CDR3 is TGTGCCAGCAGCTTAAAAGGGGGAACTGAAGCTTTCTTT. Its translation is CASSLKGGTEAFF. Full variable domain (missing parts from reference TRBV7-8 and TRBJ1-1): GAGVSQSPRYKVAKRGQDVALRCDPISGHVSLFWYQQALGQGPEFLTYFQNEAQLDKSGLPSDRFFAERPEGSVSTLKIQRTQQEDSAVYLCASSLKGGTEAFFGQGTRLTVV.

The V call is TRBV28, the J call TRBJ2-7; 10 nucleotides match TRBD2. The CDR3 is 15 amino acids. Germline assignment: CDR1 MDHEN and CDR2 SYDVKM. V was pared by 4 bases and J by 3 bases, with 6 bases of the junction left unmatched. The chain's CDR3 is CASSSPGTSDYEQYF. CDR3 nucleotide sequence: TGTGCCAGCAGTTCCCCCGGGACTAGCGACTACGAGCAGTACTTC.

V usage is TRBV2 and J usage is TRBJ1-1, with D perhaps matching TRBD1 (5 bases). CDR3 length: 13 residues. V gave up 8 bases and J gave up 11 bases, with 21 bases separating them. Germline lookup yields CDR1 SNHLY and CDR2 FYNNEI. The CDR3 spells CASHVSSGGVAFF. CDR3 bases: TGTGCCAGCCATGTTAGTAGCGGGGGGGTGGCTTTCTTT. The full variable domain, in which reference TRBV2 and TRBJ1-1 provide the parts outside the CDR3, is EPEVTQTPSHQVTQMGQEVILRCVPISNHLYFYWYRQILGQKVEFLVSFYNNEISEKSEIFDDQFSVERPDGSNFTLKIRSTKLEDSAMYFCASHVSSGGVAFFGQGTRLTVV.

V is TRBV5-8 and J is TRBJ2-7; D possibly corresponds to TRBD1 (5 bases). V was pared by 4 bases and J by 0 bases, with 8 bases between. The CDR3 runs 13 residues. CDR1 SGHTS and CDR2 YDEGEE come from the germline V gene. This CDR3 is CASSIGVSYEQYF. CDR3 nucleotides: TGTGCCAGCAGCATAGGGGTCTCCTACGAGCAGTACTTC.

Details on this clone: The same CDR3 arises from other DNA sequences in this sample as well. This chain joins TRBV6-2 or TRBV6-3 and TRBJ2-1; tentatively, D is TRBD2 (5 bases). The germline V and J ends were trimmed by 6 bases and 6 bases, with 6 bases remaining between them. CDR1 and CDR2 (germline): MNHEY, SVGEGT. There are 11 residues in the CDR3. This chain's CDR3 is CASSLANEQFF. CDR3 sequence (DNA): TGTGCCAGCAGCCTAGCCAATGAGCAGTTCTTC.

This sequence joins TRBV28 and TRBJ1-5, with 8 bases that match TRBD1. CDR3 length: 16 amino acids. With V trimmed by 7 bases and J by 7 bases, 15 bases remained unmatched. Germline assignment: CDR1 MDHEN and CDR2 SYDVKM. The CDR3 loop reads CASTLHSSAGGQPQHF. In nucleotides, the CDR3 is TGTGCCAGCACCCTCCACTCCTCGGCAGGGGGCCAGCCCCAGCATTTT.

CDR3 amino acids: CASSLSLRPGYGYTF. CDR3 DNA: TGTGCCAGCAGCCTTAGCCTGCGCCCTGGCTATGGCTACACCTTC. The chain carries TRBV5-8 and TRBJ1-2, with D hard to call. V dropped 4 bases and J dropped 4 bases, with 17 bases sitting between them. The V gene's germline CDR1 is SGHTS and CDR2 YDEGEE. This CDR3 region has 15 residues.

This clone was observed once. The chain links TRBV12-3 or TRBV12-4 to TRBJ2-7; D is unresolved. The CDR3 sequence is 11 residues long. The V end lost 3 bases, the J end lost 7 bases, and 7 bases lay between the germline ends. Written as DNA, the CDR3 is TGTGCCAGCAGTTTGAGCCAAGAGCAGTACTTC. Its translation is CASSLSQEQYF.

This clone was seen more than once but under ten times. The chain uses TRBV6-2 or TRBV6-3 and TRBJ2-7, with D possibly TRBD1 on 6 matching bases. The CDR3 is made up of 15 amino acids. Germline CDR1 reads MNHEY; CDR2 reads SVGEGT. Trimming removed 4 bases from V and 6 bases from J, with 19 bases in between. The CDR3 here is CASSFAGTKLAEQYF. CDR3 nucleotides: TGTGCCAGCAGTTTCGCCGGGACAAAGTTAGCCGAGCAGTACTTC.

V gene TRBV10-3 combines with J gene TRBJ2-4; TRBD1 agrees at 7 bases. The J segment lost 7 bases and the V segment lost 0 bases, leaving 6 bases of the junction unmatched. From germline, CDR1 is ENHRY and CDR2 SYGVKD. The CDR3 has 15 residues. CDR3 DNA sequence: TGTGCCATCAGTGAGTCACAGGGGCTTGAGAACATTCAGTACTTC. Its protein is CAISESQGLENIQYF.

The chain employs TRBV11-2 and TRBJ2-1, with D maybe TRBD2 (5 bases). Looked up from germline, CDR1 is SGHAT and CDR2 is FQNNGV. V lost 5 bases to trimming and J lost 10 bases, with 9 bases between them. The CDR3 consists of 11 residues. In nucleotides, the CDR3 is TGTGCCAGCAGCAGTACTAGGGAGCAGTTCTTC. This translates into CASSSTREQFF.

The genes are TRBV29-1 and TRBJ2-5; D might be TRBD1 (6 bases). Between the trimmed V and J ends, which lost 1 base and 1 base, there was a span of 19 bases. This CDR3 has 17 amino acids. Germline lookup yields CDR1 SQVTM and CDR2 ANQGSEA. This chain's CDR3 is CSVEVQTGRNSQETQYF. CDR3 DNA sequence: TGCAGCGTTGAAGTCCAGACAGGAAGGAACAGCCAAGAGACCCAGTACTTC.

The chain links TRBV30 to TRBJ2-3, with D possibly being TRBD2 (5 bases). CDR1 GTSNPN and CDR2 SVGIG come from the germline V gene (reference sequence). The CDR3 is 14 amino acids. Trimming took off 2 bases at V and 4 bases at J, with 13 bases between the two ends. This CDR3 is CAWSRLLLPDTQYF. The DNA of the CDR3 is TGTGCCTGGAGTCGACTATTATTGCCAGATACGCAGTATTTT.

J is TRBJ2-7 and V is TRBV18; D possibly corresponds to TRBD2 (5 bases). The CDR3 totals 13 residues. Trimming cost V 3 bases and J 2 bases, with 8 bases left between them. Germline CDR1 reads KGHSH; CDR2 reads LQKENI. The CDR3 DNA is TGTGCCAGCTCACCCGTGGAGGCCTACGAGCAGTACTTC. Translating gives CASSPVEAYEQYF.

This sequence joins TRBV21-1 and TRBJ2-7; the table's D gene call, TRBD2, was not cross checked with the DNA. TRBV21-1 is a pseudogene segment. The CDR3 is 17 residues long. The chain's CDR3 is CASSKLAGGLHIYEQYF. The CDR3 DNA reads as TGTGCCAGCAGCAAACTAGCGGGAGGGCTTCACATCTACGAGCAGTACTTC.

This clone came up once. The chain employs TRBV28 and TRBJ1-1; the D gene is possibly TRBD1 (5 bases). The V and J ends lost 8 bases and 1 base respectively, with 11 bases between them. Germline-derived CDR1 and CDR2 are MDHEN and SYDVKM. The CDR3 is made up of 13 amino acids. The CDR3 here is CASLATANTEAFF. The CDR3 DNA sequence: TGTGCCAGCCTTGCGACAGCGAACACTGAAGCTTTCTTT.

This rearrangement joins TRBV12-5 to TRBJ1-4, with D possibly TRBD1 on 5 matching bases. CDR1 and CDR2 from the germline V gene are LGHNT and FRNRAP. Trimming took off 2 bases at V and 7 bases at J, with 20 bases between the two ends. CDR3 length equals 17 residues. CDR3 coding DNA: TGTGCTAGTGGTTTGACCTTTTCTTCAGGGCGGAGTGAAAAACTGTTTTTT. Translation gives CASGLTFSSGRSEKLFF.

The CDR3, as DNA: TGTGCCAGCAGTTACCAGGGGGTCCCCGTGGGAGAGCAGTTCTTC. The encoded protein is CASSYQGVPVGEQFF. The chain employs TRBV6-5 and TRBJ2-1, with 7 positions matching TRBD1. The CDR3 runs 15 residues. V lost 2 bases, J lost 10 bases, and 11 bases stayed unmatched. Germline V gene data show CDR1 as MNHEY and CDR2 as SVGAGI.

The chain couples TRBV30 to TRBJ1-2, with D possibly being TRBD1 (6 bases). Trimming took off 7 bases at V and 4 bases at J, with 16 bases between the two ends. The V gene's germline CDR1 is GTSNPN and CDR2 SVGIG (reference sequence). CDR3 length equals 13 residues. The CDR3 protein is CALTVGGFYGYTF. CDR3 DNA: TGTGCCTTAACAGTAGGGGGTTTCTATGGCTACACCTTC.

V is TRBV5-1 and J is TRBJ2-7; D is uncertain. CDR1 SGHRS and CDR2 YFSETQ come from the germline V gene. V lost 0 bases and J 3 bases, leaving 10 bases between the germline ends. The CDR3 is 14 residues long. The CDR3 region has the DNA TGCGCCAGCAGCTTGGTTCCGGGTGTCTACGAGCAGTACTTC. Its protein is CASSLVPGVYEQYF.

The CDR3 DNA sequence: TGTGCCAGCGCCCGAGATGCGGAGACTGAAGCTTTCTTT. This encodes CASARDAETEAFF. The chain couples TRBV18 to TRBJ1-1; D is ambiguous. Deletions cut 8 bases from V and 5 bases from J, with 15 bases between. The germline gives CDR1 KGHSH, CDR2 LQKENI. The CDR3 totals 13 residues.

V usage is TRBV30 and J usage is TRBJ2-5; tentatively, D is TRBD1 (8 bases). The CDR3 loop spans 12 amino acids. CDR1 and CDR2 (germline): GTSNPN, SVGIG (reference sequence). Trimming stripped 8 bases from V and 6 bases from J, with 16 bases between. The CDR3 sequence is CARGQGGKTQYF. The DNA of the CDR3 is TGTGCCCGCGGACAGGGAGGGAAGACCCAGTACTTC.